The rows below give T cell receptor beta chains drawn from one sample of a study of blood T cell repertoires in COVID-19. Here immunoSEQ multiplex PCR was the method, and the copy in TCRdb shows in-frame clones only, minus some. The table includes around 220,000 clones, roughly 88% detected once. What was sequenced was PBMCs or T cells enriched from blood (not recorded which). The origin of the receptors is a woman aged 45-65 years with acute COVID-19. Each CDR3 is given with its conserved first and last residue. Each record gives: clone size, J gene, D gene, V gene, CDR3 protein, CDR3 DNA. The D gene is left open where the match is weak. Clone size is given for some rows only: seen once, a few or many times, or a class if the clone is expanded.

once | TRBJ2-7 | . | TRBV4-1 | CASSQRIVSGYEQYF | TGCGCCAGCAGCCAACGAATAGTAAGCGGGTACGAGCAGTACTTC
. | TRBJ2-1 | TRBD1 | TRBV7-2 | CASSSQGSSYNEQFF | TGTGCCAGCAGCTCACAGGGGAGCTCCTACAATGAGCAGTTCTTC
. | TRBJ2-2 | . | TRBV5-5 | CASSQGVNTGELFF | TGTGCCAGCAGCCAAGGGGTGAACACCGGGGAGCTGTTTTTT
. | TRBJ1-5 | . | TRBV28 | CASTWGVGNQPQHF | TGTGCCAGCACCTGGGGGGTAGGCAATCAGCCCCAGCATTTT
. | TRBJ2-1 | TRBD2 | TRBV24-1 | CATSDPSGRSYNEQFF | TGTGCCACCAGTGACCCAAGCGGGAGGTCCTACAATGAGCAGTTCTTC
. | TRBJ2-7 | TRBD1 | TRBV5-1 | CASSPETGPYEQYF | TGCGCCAGCAGCCCCGAGACAGGGCCCTACGAGCAGTACTTC
. | TRBJ1-4 | . | TRBV19 | CASTLQGRMINEKLFF | TGTGCCAGTACCCTACAGGGTCGCATGATTAATGAAAAACTGTTTTTT
. | TRBJ1-5 | TRBD1 | TRBV7-9 | CASRAGTGGNQPQHF | TGTGCCAGCAGGGCCGGGACAGGAGGCAATCAGCCCCAGCATTTT
. | TRBJ1-2 | TRBD1 | TRBV6-5 | CASRTFGTAYGYTF | TGTGCCAGCAGAACATTCGGGACAGCCTATGGCTACACCTTC
few | TRBJ2-7 | TRBD1 | TRBV12-3/TRBV12-4 | CASSLNRGYEQYF | TGTGCCAGCAGTTTGAACAGGGGCTACGAGCAGTACTTC
. | TRBJ2-7 | . | TRBV7-2 | CASSMGWGRREQYF | TGTGCCAGCAGCATGGGTTGGGGGCGCCGGGAGCAGTACTTC
. | TRBJ1-5 | . | TRBV19 | CASSIAGSNQPQHF | TGTGCCAGTAGTATAGCAGGTAGCAATCAGCCCCAGCATTTT
. | TRBJ1-2 | . | TRBV5-1 | CASSVGGNYGYTF | TGCGCCAGCAGCGTTGGCGGGAACTATGGCTACACCTTC
. | TRBJ1-1 | . | TRBV28 | CASSSSGGRAFF | TGTGCCAGCAGTTCCTCCGGTGGGCGAGCTTTCTTT
few | TRBJ2-1 | . | TRBV9 | CASSETGESYNEQFF | TGTGCCAGCAGCGAGACAGGAGAGTCTTACAATGAGCAGTTCTTC
. | TRBJ2-3 | . | TRBV28 | CASSLGSTDTQYF | TGTGCCAGCAGCTTGGGGAGTACAGATACGCAGTATTTT
. | TRBJ2-7 | TRBD2 | TRBV6-1 | CASSEATSGRGYEQYF | TGTGCCAGCAGTGAAGCGACTAGCGGGAGAGGGTACGAGCAGTACTTC
. | TRBJ2-5 | TRBD1 | TRBV7-3 | CASSLTGQGAQTQYF | TGTGCCAGCAGCTTAACGGGACAGGGGGCTCAGACCCAGTACTTC
once | TRBJ1-4 | . | TRBV9 | CASSPPGGNEKLFF | TGTGCCAGCAGCCCTCCCGGGGGGAATGAAAAACTGTTTTTT
. | TRBJ2-1 | TRBD2 | TRBV4-1 | CASSLAGQYNEQFF | TGCGCCAGCAGCTTAGCGGGCCAATACAATGAGCAGTTCTTC